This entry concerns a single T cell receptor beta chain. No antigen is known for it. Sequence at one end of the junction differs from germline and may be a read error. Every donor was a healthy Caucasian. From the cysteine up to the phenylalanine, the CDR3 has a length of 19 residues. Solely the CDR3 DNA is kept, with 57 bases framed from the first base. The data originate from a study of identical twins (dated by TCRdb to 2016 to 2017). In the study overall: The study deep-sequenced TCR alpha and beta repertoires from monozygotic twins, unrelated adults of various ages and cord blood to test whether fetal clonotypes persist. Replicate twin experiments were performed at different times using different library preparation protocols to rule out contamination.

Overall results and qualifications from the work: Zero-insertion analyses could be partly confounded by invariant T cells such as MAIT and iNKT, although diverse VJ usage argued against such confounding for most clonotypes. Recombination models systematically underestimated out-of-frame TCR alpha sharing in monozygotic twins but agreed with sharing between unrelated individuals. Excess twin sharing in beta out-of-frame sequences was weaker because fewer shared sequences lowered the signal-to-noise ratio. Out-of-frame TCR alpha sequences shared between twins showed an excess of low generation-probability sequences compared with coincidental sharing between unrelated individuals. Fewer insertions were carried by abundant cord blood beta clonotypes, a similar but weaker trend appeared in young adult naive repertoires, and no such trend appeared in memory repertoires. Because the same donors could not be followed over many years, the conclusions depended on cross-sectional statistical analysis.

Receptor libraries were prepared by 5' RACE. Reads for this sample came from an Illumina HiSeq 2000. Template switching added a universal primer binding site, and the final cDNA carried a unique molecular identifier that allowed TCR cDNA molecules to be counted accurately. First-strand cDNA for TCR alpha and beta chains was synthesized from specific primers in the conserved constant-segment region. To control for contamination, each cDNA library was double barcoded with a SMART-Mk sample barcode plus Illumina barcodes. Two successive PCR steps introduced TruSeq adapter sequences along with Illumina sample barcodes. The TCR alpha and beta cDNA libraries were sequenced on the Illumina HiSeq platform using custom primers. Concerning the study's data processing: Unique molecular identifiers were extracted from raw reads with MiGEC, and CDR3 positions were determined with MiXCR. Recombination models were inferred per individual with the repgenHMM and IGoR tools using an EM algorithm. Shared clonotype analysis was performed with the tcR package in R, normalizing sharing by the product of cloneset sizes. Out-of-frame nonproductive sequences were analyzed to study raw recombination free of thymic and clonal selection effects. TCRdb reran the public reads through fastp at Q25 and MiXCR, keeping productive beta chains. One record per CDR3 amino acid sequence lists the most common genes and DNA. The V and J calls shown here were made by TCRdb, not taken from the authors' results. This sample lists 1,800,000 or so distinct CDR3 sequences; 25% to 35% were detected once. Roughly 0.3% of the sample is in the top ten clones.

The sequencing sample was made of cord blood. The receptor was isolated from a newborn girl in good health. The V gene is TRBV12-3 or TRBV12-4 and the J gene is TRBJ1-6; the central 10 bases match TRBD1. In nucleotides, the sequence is TGTGCCAGCAGTTTAGGGGACAGGGGACCGAGCTCCTATAATTCACCCCCCCACTTT. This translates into CASSLGDRGPSSYNSPPHF.